These 5 T cell receptor beta chains share one sample of origin, sequenced in a study of T cell responses to AZD1222 COVID-19 vaccine. Sequencing was performed with immunoSEQ multiplex PCR; in TCRdb, only in-frame clones are kept and a portion is missing. The sample includes 100,000 to 150,000 clones, more than 75% seen only once; the top ten take around 0.99%. This specimen consisted of peripheral blood, obtained 28 days after the second AZD1222 dose. The receptors stem from an adult who received the AZD1222 COVID-19 vaccine.

This clone was seen just once. The rearrangement joins TRBV5-1 to TRBJ1-4, with no clear D. CDR3 length: 13 residues. CDR1 and CDR2 (germline): SGHRS, YFSETQ. V shed 0 bases and J shed 8 bases, with 8 bases lying between them. This chain's CDR3 is CASSLAVGEKLFF. CDR3 DNA sequence: TGCGCCAGCAGCTTGGCCGTTGGGGAAAAACTGTTTTTT.

The genes are TRBV5-5 and TRBJ1-3; weak D call: TRBD1 (5 bases). V was trimmed by 4 bases and J by 0 bases, leaving 11 bases between them. Germline CDR1 and CDR2: SGHKS and YYEKEE (reference sequence). This CDR3 spans 15 amino acids. CDR3 region: CASSRPGGSGNTIYF. The CDR3, as DNA: TGTGCCAGCAGCCGCCCCGGGGGCTCTGGAAACACCATATATTTT. The whole variable domain, filled in from reference TRBV5-5 and TRBJ1-3, reads DAGVTQSPTHLIKTRGQQVTLRCSPISGHKSVSWYQQVLGQGPQFIFQYYEKEERGRGNFPDRFSARQFPNYSSELNVNALLLGDSALYLCASSRPGGSGNTIYFGEGSWLTVV.

The V gene is TRBV7-9, the J gene TRBJ1-6, with D hard to call. This CDR3 spans 13 amino acids. Per the germline V gene, CDR1 is SEHNR and CDR2 is FQNEAQ (reference sequence). Trimming pared 1 base from V and 10 bases from J, leaving 8 bases between. CDR3 DNA sequence: TGTGCCAGCAGCTTAGACGGCGCGTCACCCCTCCACTTT. It is translated as CASSLDGASPLHF. Full variable domain (remainder filled in from reference TRBV7-9 and TRBJ1-6): DTGVSQNPRHKITKRGQNVTFRCDPISEHNRLYWYRQTLGQGPEFLTYFQNEAQLEKSRLLSDRFSAERPKGSFSTLEIQRTEQGDSAMYLCASSLDGASPLHFGNGTRLTVT.

The chain is built from TRBV2 and TRBJ1-5; TRBD1 matches 8 bases. V lost 5 bases and J lost 1; bases outside the gene matches: 10. CDR3 length: 17 amino acids. CDR1 is SNHLY and CDR2 is FYNNEI in the germline V gene. CDR3 DNA: TGTGCCAGCAGTCCGGACAGGGATCATCTAAGCAATCAGCCCCAGCATTTT. This codes for CASSPDRDHLSNQPQHF.

V gene TRBV28 combines with J gene TRBJ1-2; D not resolved. The CDR3 extends over 11 amino acids. Germline V gene lookup returns CDR1 MDHEN and CDR2 SYDVKM. V was trimmed by 6 bases and J by 8 bases, leaving 10 bases between them. The CDR3 DNA sequence: TGTGCCAGCAGCCCCCAGGAGGGCTACACCTTC. It codes for CASSPQEGYTF.